This T cell receptor (beta chain) is drawn from a study of vaccination and CD4 T cells after COVID-19. The sample's treatment: roughly 10-day PBMC culture with coronavirus spike peptide pools or control peptides (ViraFEST assay). A remark on this clonotype: Antigen unknown.

Sequenced with the Oncomine TCR Beta short-read assay was DNA taken from cultured CD4+ T cells. One entry per CDR3 protein results from TCRdb running MiXCR on the PCR reads. The data show approximately 11,000 distinct CDR3 sequences, roughly two fifths seen once. The sample taken for sequencing was CD4+ T cells from blood, cultured in vitro. This clonotype was obtained from a human donor who had recovered from COVID-19.

DNA for the CDR3: TGTGCCAGCACAGGGAGAGCGGGTCAAGAGACCCAGTACTTC. Translation: CASTGRAGQETQYF. The chain recombines TRBV2 with TRBJ2-5, with D tentatively TRBD2 (6 bases). The length of the CDR3 is 14 residues. The V gene lost 7 bases and the J gene lost 2 bases, with 14 bases spanning the gap. Germline V CDR1 and CDR2: SNHLY, FYNNEI.